What follows are 10 T cell receptor beta chains derived from one specimen sequenced in a study of blood T cell repertoires in COVID-19. TCRdb keeps only in-frame clones here, not all; method: immunoSEQ multiplex PCR. The sample includes around 310,000 clones, about 90% of them seen just once. What was sequenced was PBMCs or T cells enriched from blood (not recorded which). Receptor source: a woman aged 25 to 39 who had recovered from COVID-19.

CDR3 in amino acids: CAIRDRDEVGTEAFF. For the CDR3, the DNA is TGTGCCATCAGAGACAGGGACGAGGTGGGCACTGAAGCTTTCTTT. The chain couples TRBV10-3 to TRBJ1-1, with 7 bases that match TRBD1. The CDR3 has 15 residues. Germline-derived CDR1 and CDR2 are ENHRY and SYGVKD. The junction had 11 bases not matched to a gene; V was cut back by 6 bases and J by 4 bases.

This clone was seen only once. The chain has TRBV5-1 and TRBJ1-2; D unresolved. This CDR3 spans 14 amino acids. V lost 0 bases and J lost 8, with 14 bases in between. Germline V gene sequence: CDR1 SGHRS, CDR2 YFSETQ. The CDR3 region is CASSLEAASRGYTF. The CDR3 DNA sequence: TGCGCCAGCAGCTTGGAGGCCGCCTCTAGAGGCTACACCTTC.

This chain links TRBV6-4 with TRBJ1-1; D not certain. CDR1 MRHNA and CDR2 SNTAGT come from the germline V gene. The CDR3 has 13 residues. V shed 3 bases and J shed 1 base, with 6 bases lying between them. In DNA form, the CDR3 reads TGTGCCAGCAGTGAGACACAGAACACTGAAGCTTTCTTT. It is translated as CASSETQNTEAFF.

Remarks on this clone: Other DNA sequences in the sample encode the same CDR3. V and J are TRBV27 and TRBJ2-7; TRBD2 aligns across 7 bases. Germline V CDR1 and CDR2: MNHEY, SMNVEV (reference sequence). This CDR3 is 16 amino acids long. The V segment lost 7 bases and the J segment 2 bases; nucleotides outside the gene matches: 14. The CDR3 DNA follows: TGTGCCAGCACCCAATGGGGGGGTTGGGGGACCTACGAGCAGTACTTC. Translation gives CASTQWGGWGTYEQYF.

Remarks on this clone: Sequence at one end of the junction differs from germline and may be a read error. The V call is TRBV3-1 (or the pseudogene TRBV3-2), the J call TRBJ1-5; no definite D call. CDR3 length: 14 amino acids. Germline lookup yields CDR1 LGHDT and CDR2 YNNKEL (reference sequence). The CDR3 loop reads CAGSQVEGDQPQHF. In DNA, the CDR3 is TGTGCCGGCAGCCAAGTTGAGGGAGATCAGCCCCAGCATTTT.

V gene TRBV7-6 combines with J gene TRBJ2-6; the D gene is possibly TRBD1 (6 bases). CDR1 and CDR2 (germline): SGHVS, FNYEAQ. Trimming left V 6 bases short and J 0 bases short, with 12 bases between. This CDR3 region has 16 residues. The chain's CDR3 is CASSGQGISGANVLTF. The CDR3 DNA reads as TGTGCCAGCAGTGGGCAGGGGATCTCTGGGGCCAACGTCCTGACTTTC.

In DNA, the CDR3 is TGCGCCAGCAGCCCTCAGGAGGGGGCGCAATCACCCCTCCACTTT. Residues: CASSPQEGAQSPLHF. The chain combines TRBV5-1 with TRBJ1-6; 7 bases align to TRBD1. The CDR3 is 15 residues long. The V segment lost 4 bases and the J segment 10 bases; nucleotides outside the gene matches: 11. Germline V CDR1 and CDR2: SGHRS, YFSETQ.

The V and J genes are TRBV4-1 and TRBJ2-3; D is possibly TRBD2 (6 bases). The CDR3 sequence is 17 residues long. The germline V gene has CDR1 MGHRA and CDR2 YSYEKL. V was trimmed by 1 base and J by 0 bases, leaving 14 bases between them. The CDR3 sequence: CASSQASTRASTDTQYF. The CDR3 DNA follows: TGCGCCAGCAGCCAAGCTTCGACTAGAGCTAGCACAGATACGCAGTATTTT.

In nucleotides, the CDR3 is TGCAGCGTTGACTTCGACCGGGGGGATACGCAGTATTTT. Amino acid sequence: CSVDFDRGDTQYF. This rearrangement joins TRBV29-1 to TRBJ2-3; the D gene is possibly TRBD2 (6 bases). Germline CDR1 and CDR2: SQVTM and ANQGSEA. The CDR3 runs 13 residues. V lost 3 bases, J lost 6 bases, and 13 bases lay in between.

The CDR3 DNA reads as TGTGCCAGCAGCTCCAGACCGCGGGGGTACAATGAGCAGTTCTTC. Its translation: CASSSRPRGYNEQFF. V gene TRBV7-3 combines with J gene TRBJ2-1; TRBD2 matches 7 bases. V gave up 4 bases and J gave up 4 bases; unmatched junction bases: 7. The CDR3 sequence is 15 residues long. Germline assignment: CDR1 SGHTA and CDR2 FQGTGA.